The sample holds a few counts of the clone carrying this T cell receptor beta chain. The data derive from a study of T cells in Graves' hyperthyroidism and ophthalmopathy. CDR1 and CDR2 (germline): SEHNR, FQNEAQ (reference sequence). The V and J ends lost 6 bases and 14 bases, in that order; junction bases with no gene match: 11. This CDR3 has 13 residues. Amplification yielded TCR beta CDR3 regions, with RNA transcripts as the source. A first-round RT-PCR of the TCR CDR3 used the HTBI primer set. TCRdb processed the multiplex PCR reads anew with MiXCR; each CDR3 protein has one entry. The repertoire holds hundreds of thousands of distinct CDR3 sequences, with 16% as singletons.

This sequence joins TRBV7-9 and TRBJ2-1, with 9 bases fitting TRBD1. Sequencing was performed on blood. The clonotype was recovered from a woman in her 30s with Graves' hyperthyroidism. The CDR3 DNA follows: TGTGCCAGCAGACCGGGACAGGGTCGGTCGGAGTTCTTC. Translated, it gives CASRPGQGRSEFF.